The T cell receptor beta chain described here comes from a study of CD8 T cells in ankylosing spondylitis. TCRdb ran MiXCR on the 5' RACE reads and lists one entry per CDR3 protein. The profile covers roughly 670,000 distinct CDR3 sequences, with around a fifth appearing a single time and around 19% taken by the ten largest. Many counts were recorded for this clonotype. Its antigen is as yet unknown. General study results and limits: Ankylosing spondylitis blood appeared to carry a characteristic TCR beta motif of roughly eight highly homologous variants. From matched ankylosing spondylitis synovial fluid, disease-linked clones were reportedly recovered at significantly enriched levels. In the blood and synovial fluid of reactive arthritis, some motif variants had been previously reported.

Trimming left V 5 bases short and J 8 bases short, with 15 bases between. The CDR3 contains 13 residues. The sample taken for sequencing was blood, either unsorted or a sorted T cell fraction (not recorded which). This chain joins TRBV12-3 or TRBV12-4 and TRBJ1-1; perhaps TRBD1 as D (6 bases). This TCR was sampled from a male donor with ankylosing spondylitis. This CDR3 reads CASSPTGMGEAFF. DNA for the CDR3: TGTGCCAGCAGTCCCACAGGGATGGGGGAAGCTTTCTTT.